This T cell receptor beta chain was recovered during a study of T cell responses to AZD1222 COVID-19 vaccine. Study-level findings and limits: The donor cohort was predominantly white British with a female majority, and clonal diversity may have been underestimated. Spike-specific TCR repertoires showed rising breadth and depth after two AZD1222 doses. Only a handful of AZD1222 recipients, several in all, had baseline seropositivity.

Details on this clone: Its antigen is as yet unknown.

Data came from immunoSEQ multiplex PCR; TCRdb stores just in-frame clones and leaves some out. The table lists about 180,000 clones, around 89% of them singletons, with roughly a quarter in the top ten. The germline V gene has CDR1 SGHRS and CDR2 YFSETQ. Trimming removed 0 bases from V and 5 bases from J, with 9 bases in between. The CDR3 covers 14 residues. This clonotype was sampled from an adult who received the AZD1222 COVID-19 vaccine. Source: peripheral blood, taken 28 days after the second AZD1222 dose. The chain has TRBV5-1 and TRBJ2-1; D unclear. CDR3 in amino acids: CASSLVMGNNEQFF. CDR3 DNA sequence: TGCGCCAGCAGCTTGGTTATGGGGAACAATGAGCAGTTCTTC.